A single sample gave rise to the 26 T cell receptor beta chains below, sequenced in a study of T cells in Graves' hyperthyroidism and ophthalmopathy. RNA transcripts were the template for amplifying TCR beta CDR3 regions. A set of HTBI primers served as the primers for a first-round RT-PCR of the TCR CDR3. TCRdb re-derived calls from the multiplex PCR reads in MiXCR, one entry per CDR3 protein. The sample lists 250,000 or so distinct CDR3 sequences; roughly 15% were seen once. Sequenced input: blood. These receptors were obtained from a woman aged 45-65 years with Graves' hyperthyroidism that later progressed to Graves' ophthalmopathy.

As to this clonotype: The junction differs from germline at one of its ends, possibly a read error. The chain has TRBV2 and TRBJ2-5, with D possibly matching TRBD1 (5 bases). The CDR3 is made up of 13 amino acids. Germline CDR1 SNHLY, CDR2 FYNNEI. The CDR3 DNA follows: TGTACCAGCAGTGACAGATACCAAGAGACCCAGTACTTC. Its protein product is CTSSDRYQETQYF. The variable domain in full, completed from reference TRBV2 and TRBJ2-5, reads EPEVTQTPSHQVTQMGQEVILRCVPISNHLYFYWYRQILGQKVEFLVSFYNNEISEKSEIFDDQFSVERPDGSNFTLKIRSTKLEDSAMYFCTSSDRYQETQYFGPGTRLLVL.

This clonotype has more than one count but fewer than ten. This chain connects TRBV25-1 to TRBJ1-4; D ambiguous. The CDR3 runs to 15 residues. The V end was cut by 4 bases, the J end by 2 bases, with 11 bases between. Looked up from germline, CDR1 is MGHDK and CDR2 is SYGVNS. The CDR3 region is CASSVNTGTNEKLFF. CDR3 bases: TGTGCCAGCAGTGTTAATACCGGGACTAATGAAAAACTGTTTTTT.

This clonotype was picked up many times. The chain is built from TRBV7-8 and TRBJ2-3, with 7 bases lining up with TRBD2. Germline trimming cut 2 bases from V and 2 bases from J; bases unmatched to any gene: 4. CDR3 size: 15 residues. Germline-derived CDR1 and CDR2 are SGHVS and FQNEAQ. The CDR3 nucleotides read TGTGCCAGCAGCTTAAGCGGGACCCACACAGATACGCAGTATTTT. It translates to CASSLSGTHTDTQYF.

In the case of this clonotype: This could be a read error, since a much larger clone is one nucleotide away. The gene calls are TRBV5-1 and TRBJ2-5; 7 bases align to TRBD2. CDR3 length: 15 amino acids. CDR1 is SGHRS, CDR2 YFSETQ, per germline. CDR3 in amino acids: CGSSPLGGARETQYF. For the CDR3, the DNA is TGCGGCAGCAGCCCCCTGGGAGGGGCGAGAGAGACCCAGTACTTC.

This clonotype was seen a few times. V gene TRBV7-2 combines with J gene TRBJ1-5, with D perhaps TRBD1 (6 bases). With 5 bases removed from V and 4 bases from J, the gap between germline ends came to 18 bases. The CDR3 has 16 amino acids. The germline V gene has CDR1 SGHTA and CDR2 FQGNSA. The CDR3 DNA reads TGTGCCAGCAGCATACAAGGGGGGGCGGCTAATCAGCCCCAGCATTTT. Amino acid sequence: CASSIQGGAANQPQHF.

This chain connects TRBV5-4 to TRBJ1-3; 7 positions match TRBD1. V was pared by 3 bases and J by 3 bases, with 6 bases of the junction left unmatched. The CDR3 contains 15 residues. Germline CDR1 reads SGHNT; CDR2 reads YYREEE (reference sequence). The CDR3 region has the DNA TGTGCCAGCAGCTACCCCGGGACAGATGGAAACACCATATATTTT. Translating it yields CASSYPGTDGNTIYF.

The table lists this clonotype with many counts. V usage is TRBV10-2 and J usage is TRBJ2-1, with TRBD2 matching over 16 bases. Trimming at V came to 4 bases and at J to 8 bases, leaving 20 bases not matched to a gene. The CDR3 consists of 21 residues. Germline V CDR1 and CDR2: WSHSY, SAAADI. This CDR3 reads CASSVRLDGGLAGGRRDEQFF. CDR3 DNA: TGCGCCAGCAGTGTGAGATTGGATGGGGGACTAGCGGGAGGGCGACGGGATGAGCAGTTCTTC.

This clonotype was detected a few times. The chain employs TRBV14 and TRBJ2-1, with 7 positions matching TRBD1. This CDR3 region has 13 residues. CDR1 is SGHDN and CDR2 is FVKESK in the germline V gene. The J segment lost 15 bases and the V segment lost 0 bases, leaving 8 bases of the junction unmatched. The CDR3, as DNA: TGTGCCAGCAGCCAAGACCTGAACAGGGGATTGTTCTTC. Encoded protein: CASSQDLNRGLFF.

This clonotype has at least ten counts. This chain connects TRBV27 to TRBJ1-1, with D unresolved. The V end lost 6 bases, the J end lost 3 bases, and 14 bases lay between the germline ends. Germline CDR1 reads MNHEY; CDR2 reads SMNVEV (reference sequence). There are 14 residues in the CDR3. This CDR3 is CASSIRGSYTEAFF. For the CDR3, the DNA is TGTGCCAGCAGCATTCGGGGTTCGTACACTGAAGCTTTCTTT.

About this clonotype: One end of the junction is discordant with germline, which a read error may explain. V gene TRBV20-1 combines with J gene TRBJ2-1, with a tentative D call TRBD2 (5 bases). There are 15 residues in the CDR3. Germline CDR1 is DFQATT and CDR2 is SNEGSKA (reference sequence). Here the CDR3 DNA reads TGCAGTACTAGAAACCCCTTTAGCTCCTACAATGAGCAGTTCTTC. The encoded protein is CSTRNPFSSYNEQFF.

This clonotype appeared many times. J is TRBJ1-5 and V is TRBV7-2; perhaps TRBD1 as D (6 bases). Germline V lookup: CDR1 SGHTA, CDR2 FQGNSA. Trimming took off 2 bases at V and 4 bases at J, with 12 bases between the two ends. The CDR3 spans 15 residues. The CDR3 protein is CASSLLQGGNQPQHF. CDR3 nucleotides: TGTGCCAGCAGCTTACTACAGGGAGGGAATCAGCCCCAGCATTTT.

Here the CDR3 DNA reads TGCGCCAGCAGCCGGGGGGACAGGGGCCTATATAATTCACCCCTCCACTTT. This encodes CASSRGDRGLYNSPLHF. The V and J genes are TRBV5-1 and TRBJ1-6; 10 nucleotides agree with TRBD1. Germline V CDR1 and CDR2: SGHRS, YFSETQ. The CDR3 covers 17 residues. V was clipped by 4 bases and J by 4 bases; unmatched bases: 8.

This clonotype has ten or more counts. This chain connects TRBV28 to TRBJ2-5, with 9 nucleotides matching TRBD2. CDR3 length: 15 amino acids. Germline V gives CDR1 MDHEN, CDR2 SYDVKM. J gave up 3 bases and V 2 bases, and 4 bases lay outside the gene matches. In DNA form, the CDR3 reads TGTGCCAGCAGTTTAGCGGGAGGGAAAGAAGAGACCCAGTACTTC. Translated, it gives CASSLAGGKEETQYF. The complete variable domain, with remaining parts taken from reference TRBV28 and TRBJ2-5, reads DVKVTQSSRYLVKRTGEKVFLECVQDMDHENMFWYRQDPGLGLRLIYFSYDVKMKEKGDIPEGYSVSREKKERFSLILESASTNQTSMYLCASSLAGGKEETQYFGPGTRLLVL.

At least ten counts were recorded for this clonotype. As DNA, the CDR3 is TGTGCCAGCAGCCCCGACCTGTTAGGCACAGATACGCAGTATTTT. Amino acid sequence: CASSPDLLGTDTQYF. V is TRBV7-8 and J is TRBJ2-3; D remains ambiguous. The CDR3 sequence is 15 residues long. Germline CDR1 is SGHVS and CDR2 is FQNEAQ. V lost 5 bases and J 1 base, leaving 13 bases between the germline ends.

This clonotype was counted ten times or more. The CDR3 coding sequence is TGTGCCAGCAGTTTGCAGGGTTTCCACGAGCAGTACTTC. Amino acid sequence: CASSLQGFHEQYF. This sequence joins TRBV27 and TRBJ2-7; D possibly corresponds to TRBD1 (5 bases). The CDR3 is 13 amino acids. CDR1 is MNHEY and CDR2 is SMNVEV in the germline V gene (reference sequence). V lost 3 bases to trimming and J lost 5 bases, with 11 bases between them.

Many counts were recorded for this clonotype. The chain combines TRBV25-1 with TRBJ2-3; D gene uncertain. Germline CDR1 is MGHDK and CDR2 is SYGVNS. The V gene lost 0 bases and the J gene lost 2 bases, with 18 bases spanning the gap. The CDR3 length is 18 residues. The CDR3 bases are TGTGCCAGCAGTGAATATAACCCAAGGACGGGCCTCACAGATACGCAGTATTTT. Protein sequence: CASSEYNPRTGLTDTQYF. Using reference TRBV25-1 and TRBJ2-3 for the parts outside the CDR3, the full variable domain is EADIYQTPRYLVIGTGKKITLECSQTMGHDKMYWYQQDPGMELHLIHYSYGVNSTEKGDLSSESTVSRIRTEHFPLTLESARPSHTSQYLCASSEYNPRTGLTDTQYFGPGTRLTVL.

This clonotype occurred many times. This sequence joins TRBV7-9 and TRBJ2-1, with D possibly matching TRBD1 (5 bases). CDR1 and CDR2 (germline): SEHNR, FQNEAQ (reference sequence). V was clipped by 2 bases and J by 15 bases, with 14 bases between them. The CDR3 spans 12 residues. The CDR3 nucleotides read TGTGCCAGCAGCTTACCCGGACAAGGACGGTTCTTC. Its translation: CASSLPGQGRFF. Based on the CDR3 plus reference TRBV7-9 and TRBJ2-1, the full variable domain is DTGVSQNPRHKITKRGQNVTFRCDPISEHNRLYWYRQTLGQGPEFLTYFQNEAQLEKSRLLSDRFSAERPKGSFSTLEIQRTEQGDSAMYLCASSLPGQGRFFGPGTRLTVL.

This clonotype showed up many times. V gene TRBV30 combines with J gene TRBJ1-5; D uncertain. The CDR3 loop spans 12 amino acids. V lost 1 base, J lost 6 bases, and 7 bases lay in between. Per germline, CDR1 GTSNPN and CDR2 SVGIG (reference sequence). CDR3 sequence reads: CAWSAFGQPQHF. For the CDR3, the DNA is TGTGCCTGGAGTGCTTTCGGTCAGCCCCAGCATTTT.

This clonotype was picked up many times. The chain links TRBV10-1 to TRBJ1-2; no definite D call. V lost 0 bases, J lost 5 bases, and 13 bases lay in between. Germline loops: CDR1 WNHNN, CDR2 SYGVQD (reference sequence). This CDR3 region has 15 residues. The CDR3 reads CASSESTRNPYGYTF. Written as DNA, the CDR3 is TGCGCCAGCAGTGAGTCAACACGAAACCCATATGGCTACACCTTC.

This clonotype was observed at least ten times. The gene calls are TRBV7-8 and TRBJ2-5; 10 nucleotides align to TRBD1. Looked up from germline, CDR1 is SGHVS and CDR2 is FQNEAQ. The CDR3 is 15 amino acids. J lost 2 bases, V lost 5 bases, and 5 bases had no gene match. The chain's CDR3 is CASSTRTGGQETQYF. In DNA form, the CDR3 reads TGTGCCAGCAGCACGAGGACAGGGGGACAAGAGACCCAGTACTTC.

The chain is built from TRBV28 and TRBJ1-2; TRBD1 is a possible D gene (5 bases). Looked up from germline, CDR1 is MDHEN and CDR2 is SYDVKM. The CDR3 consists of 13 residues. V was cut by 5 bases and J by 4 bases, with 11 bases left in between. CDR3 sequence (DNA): TGTGCCAGCAGTCCTGGGGGAACCTATGGCTACACCTTC. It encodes CASSPGGTYGYTF.

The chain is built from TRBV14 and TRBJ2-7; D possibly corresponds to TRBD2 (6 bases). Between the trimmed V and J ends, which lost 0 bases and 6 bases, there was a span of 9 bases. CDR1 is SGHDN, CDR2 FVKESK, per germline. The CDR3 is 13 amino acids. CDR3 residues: CASSQEIGGEQYF. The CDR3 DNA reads TGTGCCAGCAGCCAAGAAATCGGGGGCGAGCAGTACTTC.

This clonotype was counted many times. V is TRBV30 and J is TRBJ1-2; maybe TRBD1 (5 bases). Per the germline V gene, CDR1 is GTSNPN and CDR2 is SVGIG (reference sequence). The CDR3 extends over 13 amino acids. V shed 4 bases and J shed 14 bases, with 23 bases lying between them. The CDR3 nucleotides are TGTGCCTGGACCCCCCCGGGCAGGGCCCTCCGGACCTTC. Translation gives CAWTPPGRALRTF.

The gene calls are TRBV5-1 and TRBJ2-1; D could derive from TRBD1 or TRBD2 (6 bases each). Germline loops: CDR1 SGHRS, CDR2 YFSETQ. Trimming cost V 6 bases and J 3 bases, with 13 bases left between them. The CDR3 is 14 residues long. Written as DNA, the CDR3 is TGCGCCAGCACCCGGGGGCGGCTCTACAATGAGCAGTTCTTC. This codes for CASTRGRLYNEQFF.

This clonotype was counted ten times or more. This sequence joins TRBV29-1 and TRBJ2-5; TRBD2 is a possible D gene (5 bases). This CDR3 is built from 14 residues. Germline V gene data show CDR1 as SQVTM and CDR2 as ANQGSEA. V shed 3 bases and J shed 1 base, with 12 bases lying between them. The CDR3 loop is CSVEAGSGQETQYF. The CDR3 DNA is TGCAGCGTTGAGGCGGGCAGCGGCCAAGAGACCCAGTACTTC.

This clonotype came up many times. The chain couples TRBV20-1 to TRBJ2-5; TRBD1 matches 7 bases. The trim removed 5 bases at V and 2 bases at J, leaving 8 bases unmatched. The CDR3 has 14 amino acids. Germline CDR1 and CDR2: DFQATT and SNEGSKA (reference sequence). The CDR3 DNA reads TGCAGTGCTGCCCGGGACAGCCTACAAGAGACCCAGTACTTC. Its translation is CSAARDSLQETQYF.